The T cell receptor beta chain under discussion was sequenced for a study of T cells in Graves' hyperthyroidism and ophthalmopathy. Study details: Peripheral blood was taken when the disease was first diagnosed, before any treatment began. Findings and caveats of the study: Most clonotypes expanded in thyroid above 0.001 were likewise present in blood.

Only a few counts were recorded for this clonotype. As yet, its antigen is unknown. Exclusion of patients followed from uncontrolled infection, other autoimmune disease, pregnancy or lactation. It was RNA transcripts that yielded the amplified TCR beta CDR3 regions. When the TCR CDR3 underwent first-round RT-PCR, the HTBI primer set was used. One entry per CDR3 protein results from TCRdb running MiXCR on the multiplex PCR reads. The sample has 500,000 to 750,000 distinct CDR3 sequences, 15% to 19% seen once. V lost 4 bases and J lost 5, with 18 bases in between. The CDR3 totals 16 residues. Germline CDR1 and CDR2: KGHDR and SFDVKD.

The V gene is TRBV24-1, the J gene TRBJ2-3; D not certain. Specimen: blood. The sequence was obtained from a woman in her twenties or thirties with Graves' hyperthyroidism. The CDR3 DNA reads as TGTGCCACCAGTGACCCCCAGCCGGGTAGTGGAGATACGCAGTATTTT. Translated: CATSDPQPGSGDTQYF.